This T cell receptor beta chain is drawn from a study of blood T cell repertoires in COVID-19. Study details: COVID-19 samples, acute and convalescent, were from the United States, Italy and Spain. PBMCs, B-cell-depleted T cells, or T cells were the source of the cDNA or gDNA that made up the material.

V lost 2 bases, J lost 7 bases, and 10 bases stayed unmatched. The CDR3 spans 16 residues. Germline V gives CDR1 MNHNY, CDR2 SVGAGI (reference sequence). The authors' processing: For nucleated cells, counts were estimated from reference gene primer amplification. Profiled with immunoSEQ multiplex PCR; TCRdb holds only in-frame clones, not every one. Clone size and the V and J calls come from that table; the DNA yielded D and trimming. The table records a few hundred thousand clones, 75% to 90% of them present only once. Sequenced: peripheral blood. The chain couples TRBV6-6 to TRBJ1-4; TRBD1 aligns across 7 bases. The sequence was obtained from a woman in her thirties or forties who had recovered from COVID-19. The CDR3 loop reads CASSYQRGGLGEKLFF. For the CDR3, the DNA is TGTGCCAGCAGTTACCAACGAGGGGGCTTAGGTGAAAAACTGTTTTTT.